This T cell receptor (beta chain) is from a study of blood T cells in healthy people across ages (dated by TCRdb to between 2014 and 2017). Context from the whole study: In model experiments, roughly one uniquely barcoded TCR beta cDNA molecule per two T cells was captured by template switching. Age-related changes in TCR beta repertoire diversity were measured in the study by deep sequencing normalized with unique cDNA molecular identifiers. Four age groups were formed from the donors: young (average roughly 16 years), middle-aged (around 41), aged (under 70) and long-lived (roughly 81). To avoid experimental bias, donors of different ages were distributed randomly across sequencing lanes. Using the same blood draw, the study looked at two additional independent replicas of 1 million unique cDNA reads for two donors, one aged 18 to 29 and the other aged 80 or older.

The germline V gene encodes CDR1 MNHNY and CDR2 SVGAGI (reference sequence). Clipping removes 6 bases from V and 7 bases from J, with 16 as the unmatched junction base count. From the cysteine up to the phenylalanine, the CDR3 has a length of 17 residues. Only the CDR3 DNA is retained, 51 bases long and in frame from the first base. This clonotype turned up a few times. Its antigen specificity is not known. No clone much larger than this one lies a single base away; base qualities are absent. Systemically healthy Caucasian individuals from Russia, around 39 in total and aged 6 to 90 years, were included as donors. Each donor gave 8.5 to 10 milliliters of peripheral blood, collected into EDTA-treated Vacutainer tubes. PBMCs were isolated by Ficoll-Paque density-gradient centrifugation, with at least 6 million obtained per sample. Total RNA, at least 5 micrograms per sample, was extracted from PBMCs with Trizol reagent. For every donor, an aliquot of PBMCs went through flow cytometry to measure the percentages of naive CD45RAhigh/CD27high T cells.

General conclusions and limits of the study: As age increased, observed TCR beta diversity per million T cells dropped in a roughly linear way, and a significant reduction was already evident by age about 40. Estimates of total diversity based on one million sequenced T cells were regarded as lower bounds and as underestimates. Compared with the aged group, more naive CD4+ T cells, fewer expanded clones and increased TCR diversity were shown by the long-lived group, suggesting age selection. Observed TCR beta diversity correlated strongly with the percentage of naive T cells measured by flow cytometry. The CMV infection status of donors was not known, potentially confounding age-related changes in expanded clonotypes. Conclusive comparison of naive and antigen-experienced compartments was prevented by the profiling of bulk unsorted PBMCs.

Receptor libraries were prepared by 5' RACE. Sequencer: Illumina HiSeq 2500. A second PCR of roughly 7 to 11 cycles was performed with a sample-barcoded 5' primer and a J-beta primer mix. A template-switch 5' adaptor carrying 12 random nucleotides introduced a unique molecular identifier onto each TCR beta cDNA molecule. Each sample yielded at least 3 million CDR3-containing paired-end reads. First-strand cDNA was synthesized from all RNA with the Mint cDNA synthesis kit, primed by a TRBC-specific oligonucleotide. All cDNA was treated with uracil-DNA glycosylase and then went through a first 18-cycle PCR with the universal primers M1SS and BC2_uni_R. Per the source publication's procedure: For normalization, 1 million high-quality reads, each with a distinct molecular identifier, were randomly selected from each sample. Reads sharing molecular identifiers were discarded rather than binned into consensus sequences. MiTCR, set to a Q25 quality threshold and the strictest error-elimination algorithm, was used for CDR3 identification, clonotype clustering and error correction. A nonparametric unseen species model with Euler transformation was used to estimate a lower bound on total TCR beta diversity. The public reads were quality trimmed at Q25 with fastp and then assembled into clones with MiXCR by TCRdb, keeping productive beta chains. Rows are unified per CDR3 protein, each entry keeping the most common DNA and genes. The V and J calls follow TCRdb's processing rather than the paper's. Recorded for this sample are about 1.5 million distinct CDR3 sequences; 35% to 45% of them occurred a single time. The ten biggest clones cover 4% of the sample.

Rearrangement joined TRBV6-6 to TRBJ1-5; TRBD1 agrees with 9 junctional bases. The sequenced material came from blood. The receptor was isolated from a woman aged 18-35 years in good health. The CDR3 protein sequence reads: CASRRTGTGKDRQPQHF. In nucleotides, the sequence is TGTGCCAGCAGACGGACCGGGACAGGGAAAGACCGGCAGCCCCAGCATTTT.